This T cell receptor (beta chain) was recorded in a study of blood T cells in healthy people across ages. The study, taken as a whole, reports: Older age coincided with a roughly linear decline in TCR beta diversity per million T cells. TCR beta diversity correlated strongly with naive T cell percentage. What prevented conclusive comparison of naive and antigen-experienced cells was that PBMCs were unsorted.

Germline V gives CDR1 DFQATT, CDR2 SNEGSKA (reference sequence). The CDR3 has 14 amino acids. Samples each yielded at least 5 micrograms of total RNA. A sample-barcoded 5' primer and a J-beta primer mix were used in a second PCR of roughly 7 to 12 cycles. TCRdb re-called the 5' RACE reads with MiXCR, one entry per CDR3 protein. The sample lists about 730,000 distinct CDR3 sequences; roughly 43% were seen once. Details on this clonotype: As yet, its antigen is unknown.

J is TRBJ2-5 and V is TRBV20-1, with TRBD2 matching 8 bases. Gene TRBJ2-7 matches the end of the DNA better, so the J call may be wrong. The TCR sequence derives from a woman aged 60-75 years in good health. Sample: blood. The CDR3 DNA reads as TGCAGTGCTAGAGACCCGACTAGCGAGTACGAGCAGTACTTC. This sequence encodes CSARDPTSEYEQYF.